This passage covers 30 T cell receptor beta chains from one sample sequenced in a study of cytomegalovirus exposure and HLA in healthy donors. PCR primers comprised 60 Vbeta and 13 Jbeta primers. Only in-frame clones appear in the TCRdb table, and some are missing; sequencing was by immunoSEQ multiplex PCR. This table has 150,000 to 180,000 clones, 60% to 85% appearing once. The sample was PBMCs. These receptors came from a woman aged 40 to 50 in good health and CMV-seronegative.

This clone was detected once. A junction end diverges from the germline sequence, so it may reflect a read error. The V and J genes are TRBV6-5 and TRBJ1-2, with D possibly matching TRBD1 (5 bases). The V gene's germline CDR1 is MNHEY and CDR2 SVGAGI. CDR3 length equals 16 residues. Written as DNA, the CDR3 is TGTGCCAGCAGTTACTCGACCATCGTCCCAGGGCAAGGGCAGGACTTC. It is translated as CASSYSTIVPGQGQDF.

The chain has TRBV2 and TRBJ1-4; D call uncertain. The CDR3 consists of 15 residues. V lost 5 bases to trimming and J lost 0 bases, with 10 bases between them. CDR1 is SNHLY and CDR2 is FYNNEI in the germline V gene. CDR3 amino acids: CASSTDTATNEKLFF. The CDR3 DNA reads TGTGCCAGCAGTACAGACACTGCAACTAATGAAAAACTGTTTTTT.

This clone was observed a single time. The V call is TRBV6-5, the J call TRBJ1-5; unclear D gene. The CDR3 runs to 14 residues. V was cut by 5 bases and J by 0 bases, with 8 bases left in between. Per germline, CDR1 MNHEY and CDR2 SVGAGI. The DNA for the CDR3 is TGTGCCAGCAGTCTAAAGTATAGCAATCAGCCCCAGCATTTT. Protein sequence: CASSLKYSNQPQHF.

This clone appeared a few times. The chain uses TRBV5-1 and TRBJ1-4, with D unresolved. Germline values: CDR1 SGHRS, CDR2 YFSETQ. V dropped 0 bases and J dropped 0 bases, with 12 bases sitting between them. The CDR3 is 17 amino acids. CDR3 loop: CASSLAGGRPTNEKLFF. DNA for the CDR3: TGCGCCAGCAGCTTGGCAGGAGGGAGACCAACTAATGAAAAACTGTTTTTT.

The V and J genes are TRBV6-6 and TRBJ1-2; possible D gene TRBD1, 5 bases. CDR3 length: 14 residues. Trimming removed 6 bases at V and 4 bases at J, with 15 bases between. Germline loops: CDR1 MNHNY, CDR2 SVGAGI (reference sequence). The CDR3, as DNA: TGTGCCAGCAGGCGACAGAGTGATCTCTATGGCTACACCTTC. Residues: CASRRQSDLYGYTF.

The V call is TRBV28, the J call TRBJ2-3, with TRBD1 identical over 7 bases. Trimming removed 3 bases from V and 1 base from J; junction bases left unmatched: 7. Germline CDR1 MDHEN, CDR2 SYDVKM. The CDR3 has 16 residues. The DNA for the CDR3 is TGTGCCAGCAGTTTTTTTTTGGGACAGCGCACAGATACGCAGTATTTT. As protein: CASSFFLGQRTDTQYF.

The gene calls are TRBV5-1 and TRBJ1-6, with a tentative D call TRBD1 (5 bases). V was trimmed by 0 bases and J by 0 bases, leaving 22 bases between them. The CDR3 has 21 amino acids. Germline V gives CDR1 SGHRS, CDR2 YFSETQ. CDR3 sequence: CASSLGRRGIDSSSYNSPLHF. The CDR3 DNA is TGCGCCAGCAGCTTGGGCCGGAGGGGAATAGACTCTAGCTCCTATAATTCACCCCTCCACTTT.

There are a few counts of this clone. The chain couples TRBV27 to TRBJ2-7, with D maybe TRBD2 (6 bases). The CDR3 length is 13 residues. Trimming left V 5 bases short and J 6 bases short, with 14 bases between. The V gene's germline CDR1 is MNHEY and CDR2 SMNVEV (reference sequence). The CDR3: CASSPGTHFEQYF. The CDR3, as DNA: TGTGCCAGCAGTCCCGGGACTCATTTCGAGCAGTACTTC.

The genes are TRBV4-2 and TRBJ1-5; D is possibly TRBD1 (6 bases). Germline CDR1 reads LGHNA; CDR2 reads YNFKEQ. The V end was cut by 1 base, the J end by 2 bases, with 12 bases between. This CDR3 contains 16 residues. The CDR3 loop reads CASSQGIQGGNQPQHF. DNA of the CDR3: TGTGCCAGCAGCCAAGGAATACAGGGAGGCAATCAGCCCCAGCATTTT.

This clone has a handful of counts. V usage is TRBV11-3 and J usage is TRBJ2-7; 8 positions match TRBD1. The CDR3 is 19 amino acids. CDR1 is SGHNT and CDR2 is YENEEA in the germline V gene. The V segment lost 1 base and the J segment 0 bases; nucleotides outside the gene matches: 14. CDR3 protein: CASSLGIGTGVLSSYEQYF. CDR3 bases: TGTGCCAGCAGCTTAGGAATCGGGACAGGCGTCCTCAGCTCCTACGAGCAGTACTTC.

The CDR3 reads CASRGGQGMYGGYTF. For the CDR3, the DNA is TGTGCCAGCAGAGGAGGACAGGGGATGTATGGGGGCTACACCTTC. The chain employs TRBV28 and TRBJ1-2, with 9 bases that match TRBD1. Germline V gene lookup returns CDR1 MDHEN and CDR2 SYDVKM. The CDR3 is 15 amino acids. V shed 6 bases and J 8 bases; nucleotides not matched to a gene: 13.

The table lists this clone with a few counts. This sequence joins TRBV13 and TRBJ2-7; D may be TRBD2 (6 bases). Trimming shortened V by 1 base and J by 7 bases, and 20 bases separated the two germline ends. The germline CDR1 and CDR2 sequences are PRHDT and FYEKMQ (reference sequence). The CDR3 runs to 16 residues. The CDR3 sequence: CASSLEGRGIVWEQYF. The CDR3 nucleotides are TGTGCCAGCAGCTTAGAGGGTCGGGGGATAGTATGGGAGCAGTACTTC.

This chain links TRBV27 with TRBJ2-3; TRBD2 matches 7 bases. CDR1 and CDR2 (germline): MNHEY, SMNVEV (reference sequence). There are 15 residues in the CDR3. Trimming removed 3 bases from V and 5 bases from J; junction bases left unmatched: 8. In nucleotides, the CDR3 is TGTGCCAGCAGTTTGGGGGAGGGAGGCGGAGATACGCAGTATTTT. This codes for CASSLGEGGGDTQYF.

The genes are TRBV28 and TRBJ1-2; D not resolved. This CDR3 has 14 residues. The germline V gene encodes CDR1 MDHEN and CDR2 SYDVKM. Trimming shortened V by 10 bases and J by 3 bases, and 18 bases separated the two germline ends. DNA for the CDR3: TGTGCCACCTACCCCCGGGAGTACTACTATGGCTACACCTTC. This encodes CATYPREYYYGYTF.

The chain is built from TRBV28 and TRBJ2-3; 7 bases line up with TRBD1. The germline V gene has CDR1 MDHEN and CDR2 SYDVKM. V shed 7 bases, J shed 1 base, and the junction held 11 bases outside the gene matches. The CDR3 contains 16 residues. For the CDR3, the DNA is TGTGCCAGCATTCCTGGGGACAGAGCCGGCACAGATACGCAGTATTTT. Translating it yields CASIPGDRAGTDTQYF.

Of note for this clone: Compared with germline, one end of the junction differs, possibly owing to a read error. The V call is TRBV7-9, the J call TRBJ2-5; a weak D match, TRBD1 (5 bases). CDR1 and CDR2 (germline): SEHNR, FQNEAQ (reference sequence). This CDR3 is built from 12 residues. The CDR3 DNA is TGTTCCAGCTCCGAAGAAGGGGTCGACCAGTACTTC. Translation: CSSSEEGVDQYF.

This chain's CDR3 is CASDTGTGEGETQYF. CDR3 nucleotides: TGTGCCAGCGATACCGGGACAGGGGAGGGGGAGACCCAGTACTTC. This chain connects TRBV25-1 to TRBJ2-5, with 10 positions matching TRBD1. The trim removed 8 bases at V and 5 bases at J, leaving 11 bases unmatched. The CDR3 totals 15 residues. Per the germline V gene, CDR1 is MGHDK and CDR2 is SYGVNS. The whole variable domain, filled in from reference TRBV25-1 and TRBJ2-5, reads EADIYQTPRYLVIGTGKKITLECSQTMGHDKMYWYQQDPGMELHLIHYSYGVNSTEKGDLSSESTVSRIRTEHFPLTLESARPSHTSQYLCASDTGTGEGETQYFGPGTRLLVL.

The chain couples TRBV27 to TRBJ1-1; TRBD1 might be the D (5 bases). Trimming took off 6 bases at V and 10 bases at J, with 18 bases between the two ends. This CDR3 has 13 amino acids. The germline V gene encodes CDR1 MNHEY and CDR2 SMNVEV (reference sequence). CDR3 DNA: TGTGCCAGCAGCCCCGGGTGGGGGGTGGCAGCTTTCTTT. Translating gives CASSPGWGVAAFF.

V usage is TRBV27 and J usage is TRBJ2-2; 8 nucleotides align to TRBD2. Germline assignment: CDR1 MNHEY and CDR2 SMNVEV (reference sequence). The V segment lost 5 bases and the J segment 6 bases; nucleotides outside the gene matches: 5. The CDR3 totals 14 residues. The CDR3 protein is CASSPGLGAGELFF. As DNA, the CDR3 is TGTGCCAGCAGTCCGGGACTAGGTGCCGGGGAGCTGTTTTTT.

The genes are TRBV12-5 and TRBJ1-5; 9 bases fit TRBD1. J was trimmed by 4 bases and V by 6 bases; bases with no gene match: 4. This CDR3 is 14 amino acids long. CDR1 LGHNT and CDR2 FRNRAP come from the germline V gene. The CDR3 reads CASGPGQGNQPQHF. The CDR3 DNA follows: TGTGCTAGTGGCCCCGGACAGGGGAATCAGCCCCAGCATTTT.

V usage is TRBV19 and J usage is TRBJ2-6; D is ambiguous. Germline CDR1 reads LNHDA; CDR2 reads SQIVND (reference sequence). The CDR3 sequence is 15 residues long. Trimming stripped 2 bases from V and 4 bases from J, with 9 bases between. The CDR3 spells CASSIRGTGANVLTF. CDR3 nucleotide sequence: TGTGCCAGTAGTATACGAGGTACCGGGGCCAACGTCCTGACTTTC.

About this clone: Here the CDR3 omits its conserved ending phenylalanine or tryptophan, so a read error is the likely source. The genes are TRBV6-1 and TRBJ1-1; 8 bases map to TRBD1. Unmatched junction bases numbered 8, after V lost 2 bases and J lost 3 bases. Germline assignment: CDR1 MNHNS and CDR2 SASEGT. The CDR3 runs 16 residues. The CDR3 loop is CASSEPAGGVYTEAFV. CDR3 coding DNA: TGTGCCAGCAGTGAACCTGCAGGGGGCGTTTACACTGAAGCTTTCGTT.

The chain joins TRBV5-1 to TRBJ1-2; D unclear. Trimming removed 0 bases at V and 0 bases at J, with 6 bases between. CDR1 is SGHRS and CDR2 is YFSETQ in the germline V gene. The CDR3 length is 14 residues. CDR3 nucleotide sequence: TGCGCCAGCAGCTTGGCCGAGGCTAACTATGGCTACACCTTC. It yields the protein CASSLAEANYGYTF.

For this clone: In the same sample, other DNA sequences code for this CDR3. This chain's CDR3 is CASSLAGAGNTIYF. Written as DNA, the CDR3 is TGTGCCAGCAGTTTGGCAGGGGCTGGAAACACCATATATTTT. The J gene is TRBJ1-3, the V gene TRBV27; TRBD1 might be the D (6 bases). The CDR3 contains 14 residues. Germline V gene sequence: CDR1 MNHEY, CDR2 SMNVEV (reference sequence). Trimming shortened V by 3 bases and J by 2 bases, and 8 bases separated the two germline ends.

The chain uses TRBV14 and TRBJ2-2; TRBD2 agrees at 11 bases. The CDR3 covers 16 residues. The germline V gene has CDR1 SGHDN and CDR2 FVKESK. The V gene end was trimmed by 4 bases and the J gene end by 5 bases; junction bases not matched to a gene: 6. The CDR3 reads CASSLTSGAGTGELFF. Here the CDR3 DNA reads TGTGCCAGCAGCCTGACTAGCGGGGCGGGAACCGGGGAGCTGTTTTTT.

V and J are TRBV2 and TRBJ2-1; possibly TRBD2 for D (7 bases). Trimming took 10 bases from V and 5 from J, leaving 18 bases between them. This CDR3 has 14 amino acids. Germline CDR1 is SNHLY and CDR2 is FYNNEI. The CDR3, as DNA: TGTGCCACCCTTAAAGGGGGGGGACACAATGAGCAGTTCTTC. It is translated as CATLKGGGHNEQFF.

CDR3 in amino acids: CASSRGQGHTQPQHF. DNA for the CDR3: TGTGCCAGCAGTAGGGGACAGGGGCATACCCAGCCCCAGCATTTT. The chain couples TRBV28 to TRBJ1-5; 10 bases agree with TRBD1. The CDR3 totals 15 residues. Germline-derived CDR1 and CDR2 are MDHEN and SYDVKM. The ends lost 5 bases at V and 7 bases at J; junction bases unmatched: 8.

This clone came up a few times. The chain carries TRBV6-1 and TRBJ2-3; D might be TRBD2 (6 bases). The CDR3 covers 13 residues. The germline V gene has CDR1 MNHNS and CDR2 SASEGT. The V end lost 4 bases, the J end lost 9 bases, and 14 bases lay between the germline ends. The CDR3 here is CASSARLGGTQYF. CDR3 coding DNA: TGTGCCAGCAGTGCGAGACTAGGCGGGACGCAGTATTTT.

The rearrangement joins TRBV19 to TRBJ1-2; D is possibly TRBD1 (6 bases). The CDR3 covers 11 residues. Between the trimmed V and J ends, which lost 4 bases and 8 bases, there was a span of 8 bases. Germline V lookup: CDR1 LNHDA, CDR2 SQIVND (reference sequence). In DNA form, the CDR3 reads TGTGCCAGTAGTAACAGGGTAGGCTACACCTTC. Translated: CASSNRVGYTF.

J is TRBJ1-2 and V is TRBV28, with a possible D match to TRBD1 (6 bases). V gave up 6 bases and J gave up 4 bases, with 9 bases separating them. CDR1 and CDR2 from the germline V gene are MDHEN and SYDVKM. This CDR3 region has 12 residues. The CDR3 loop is CASSLGAYGYTF. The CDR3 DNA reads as TGTGCCAGCAGCTTGGGGGCCTATGGCTACACCTTC.